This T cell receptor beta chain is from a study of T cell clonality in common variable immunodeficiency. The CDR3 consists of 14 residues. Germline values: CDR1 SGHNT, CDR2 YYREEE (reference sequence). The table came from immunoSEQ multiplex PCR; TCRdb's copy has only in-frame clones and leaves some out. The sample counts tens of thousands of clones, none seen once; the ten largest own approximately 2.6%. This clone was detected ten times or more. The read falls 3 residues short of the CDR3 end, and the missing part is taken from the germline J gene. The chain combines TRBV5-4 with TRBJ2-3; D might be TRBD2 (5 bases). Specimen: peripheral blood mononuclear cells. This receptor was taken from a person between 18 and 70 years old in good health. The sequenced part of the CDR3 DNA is TGTGCCAGCAGCTTGAAGGACTTGCGAGAGACG. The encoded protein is CASSLKDLRET. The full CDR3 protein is CASSLKDLRETQYF.